This T cell receptor beta chain was sequenced during a study of T-cell memory formation after mild COVID-19. In TCRdb, the 5' RACE reads were re-called with MiXCR into one record per CDR3 protein. This sample has hundreds of thousands of distinct CDR3 sequences, with 20% to 30% found just once. Per the germline V gene, CDR1 is SGHRS and CDR2 is YFSETQ. V dropped 5 bases and J dropped 8; count of bases not matched to a gene: 7. The CDR3 runs to 14 residues. The clonotype originates from an adult woman who had mild COVID-19 (a few samples of this study predate the infection). Cell type and time point are not known. The chain uses TRBV5-1 and TRBJ2-1; 10 nucleotides match TRBD2. The sample consisted of PBMCs or a T cell subset sorted from them (not recorded which). The CDR3, as DNA: TGCGCCAGCAGTCTAGCGGGAGTTTTATATGAGCAGTTCTTC. This gives the protein CASSLAGVLYEQFF. The complete variable domain, with remaining parts taken from reference TRBV5-1 and TRBJ2-1, reads KAGVTQTPRYLIKTRGQQVTLSCSPISGHRSVSWYQQTPGQGLQFLFEYFSETQRNKGNFPGRFSGRQFSNSRSEMNVSTLELGDSALYLCASSLAGVLYEQFFGPGTRLTVL.